What follows are 21 T cell receptor beta chains derived from one specimen sequenced in a study of identical twins (dated by TCRdb to 2016 to 2018). Library preparation employed 5' RACE. Sequencing took place on an Illumina HiSeq 2000. TCRdb applied fastp at Q25 and MiXCR to the public reads, then kept only in-frame beta chains. Identical CDR3 proteins give one entry, which carries the most common genes and DNA. This sample is represented by 350,000 to 600,000 distinct CDR3 sequences; 11% to 15% of them were singletons. The ten top clones hold roughly 0.56% of the sample. The sample was also reused in another study, on yellow fever vaccine responses in identical twins.

Sequences were obtained from CD4+ T cells sorted from blood. The receptors here all came from a woman between 18 and 30 years old in good health.

V usage is TRBV7-2 and J usage is TRBJ2-3, with D unresolved. Trimming left V 5 bases short and J 3 bases short, with 18 bases between. CDR3 length: 16 residues. CDR1 and CDR2 from the germline V gene are SGHTA and FQGNSA. The CDR3 DNA sequence: TGTGCCAGCAGCACCTCGGCGGCTCATAGGACAGATACGCAGTATTTT. This codes for CASSTSAAHRTDTQYF.

The CDR3 sequence: CSVFDRGGVLAKNIQYF. The CDR3 DNA follows: TGCAGCGTTTTTGACAGGGGGGGAGTTTTGGCCAAAAACATTCAGTACTTC. J is TRBJ2-4 and V is TRBV29-1; the match to TRBD1 covers 9 bases. Germline loops: CDR1 SQVTM, CDR2 ANQGSEA. J gave up 1 base and V 5 bases, and 12 bases lay outside the gene matches. This CDR3 is 17 amino acids long. Variable domain in full (rest from reference TRBV29-1 and TRBJ2-4): SAVISQKPSRDICQRGTSLTIQCQVDSQVTMMFWYRQQPGQSLTLIATANQGSEATYESGFVIDKFPISRPNLTFSTLTVSNMSPEDSSIYLCSVFDRGGVLAKNIQYFGAGTRLSVL.

This clonotype was detected ten times or more. The gene calls are TRBV12-3 or TRBV12-4 and TRBJ2-7; TRBD2 aligns across 9 bases. The CDR3 has 15 amino acids. The ends lost 0 bases at V and 7 bases at J; junction bases unmatched: 7. The CDR3 here is CASSLAAGGPVEQYF. The CDR3 nucleotides are TGTGCCAGCAGTTTAGCTGCGGGAGGGCCTGTGGAGCAGTACTTC.

The chain combines TRBV14 with TRBJ1-1; 9 positions match TRBD1. Germline V gene sequence: CDR1 SGHDN, CDR2 FVKESK. Losses at the gene ends were 4 bases for V and 2 bases for J; bases not matched to a gene: 5. This CDR3 comprises 15 residues. CDR3 coding DNA: TGTGCCAGCAGCCGAAAAACAGGGGGCAACACTGAAGCTTTCTTT. This encodes CASSRKTGGNTEAFF.

The chain couples TRBV20-1 to TRBJ1-4; TRBD1 is a possible D gene (5 bases). The CDR3 is 14 amino acids. V lost 3 bases and J 0 bases, leaving 8 bases between the germline ends. Looked up from germline, CDR1 is DFQATT and CDR2 is SNEGSKA (reference sequence). The CDR3, as DNA: TGCAGTGCTAGCAGGGCAACAACTAATGAAAAACTGTTTTTT. Protein sequence: CSASRATTNEKLFF.

The chain is built from TRBV29-1 and TRBJ2-1, with 11 bases lining up with TRBD2. Germline V gene data show CDR1 as SQVTM and CDR2 as ANQGSEA. V was pared by 1 base and J by 10 bases, with 12 bases of the junction left unmatched. The CDR3 contains 16 residues. The CDR3 nucleotides are TGCAGCGTTGAAGTGGTAACTAGCGGGGGAACTGGCGAGCAGTTCTTC. Its protein is CSVEVVTSGGTGEQFF.

This clonotype was seen at least ten times. The CDR3 nucleotides read TGTGCCAGCAGTCGACGACTAGCGGGAGGCCTAGAGACCCAGTACTTC. This translates into CASSRRLAGGLETQYF. This chain connects TRBV12-3 or TRBV12-4 to TRBJ2-5; 13 positions match TRBD2. V shed 5 bases and J 4 bases; nucleotides not matched to a gene: 7. This CDR3 is built from 16 residues.

This clonotype was detected a few times. The rearrangement joins TRBV25-1 to TRBJ2-7; no firm D call. The CDR3 consists of 15 residues. V dropped 4 bases and J dropped 1 base, with 14 bases sitting between them. The germline V gene encodes CDR1 MGHDK and CDR2 SYGVNS. CDR3 protein: CASSALIGPSYEQYF. The CDR3 coding sequence is TGTGCCAGCAGTGCGCTCATAGGCCCATCCTACGAGCAGTACTTC.

The rearrangement uses TRBV4-2 and TRBJ2-2; D might be TRBD2 (5 bases). Trimming took 0 bases from V and 3 from J, leaving 11 bases between them. CDR1 and CDR2 from the germline V gene are LGHNA and YNFKEQ. CDR3 length: 16 amino acids. CDR3 nucleotide sequence: TGTGCCAGCAGCCAAGATCACGGGATGTACACCGGGGAGCTGTTTTTT. This encodes CASSQDHGMYTGELFF.

The chain recombines TRBV29-1 with TRBJ2-5; D unclear. The germline V gene has CDR1 SQVTM and CDR2 ANQGSEA. The ends were cut back, 5 bases at V and 2 bases at J, with 6 bases in the middle. The CDR3 is 11 amino acids. CDR3 sequence reads: CSVSIQETQYF. For the CDR3, the DNA is TGCAGCGTTTCGATACAAGAGACCCAGTACTTC.

Only a few counts were recorded for this clonotype. The CDR3 reads CASSLEGRGTWNEQFF. CDR3 nucleotides: TGTGCCAGCAGCTTAGAGGGCAGGGGGACGTGGAATGAGCAGTTCTTC. The chain links TRBV7-9 to TRBJ2-1, with 7 bases identical to TRBD1. V gave up 1 base and J gave up 7 bases; unmatched junction bases: 10. CDR1 and CDR2 from the germline V gene are SEHNR and FQNEAQ (reference sequence). The CDR3 is 16 residues long.

This clonotype came up many times. V gene TRBV7-2 combines with J gene TRBJ2-4; D unclear. Germline V gene sequence: CDR1 SGHTA, CDR2 FQGNSA. The V gene lost 2 bases and the J gene lost 0 bases, with 17 bases spanning the gap. The CDR3 covers 18 residues. CDR3 in DNA: TGTGCCAGCAGCTTACGCCCGTCCGCCGGATTAGCCAAAAACATTCAGTACTTC. It codes for CASSLRPSAGLAKNIQYF.

A few counts support this clonotype. The rearrangement uses TRBV18 and TRBJ2-1; TRBD2 matches at 10 bases. V trimming: 3 bases; J trimming: 7 bases; junction bases outside the gene matches: 9. The CDR3 is 16 residues long. Germline CDR1 is KGHSH and CDR2 is LQKENI. This chain's CDR3 is CASSPEAGGRWNEQFF. CDR3 nucleotide sequence: TGTGCCAGCTCACCTGAAGCGGGGGGGCGGTGGAATGAGCAGTTCTTC.

The chain has TRBV5-6 and TRBJ2-3; TRBD1 matches 8 bases. The trim removed 4 bases at V and 4 bases at J, leaving 8 bases unmatched. Germline assignment: CDR1 SGHDT and CDR2 YYEEEE. The CDR3 is 15 amino acids. CDR3 nucleotides: TGTGCCAGCAGCGCCGGACAGGGTTGGGCAGATACGCAGTATTTT. It specifies CASSAGQGWADTQYF. The whole variable domain, remainder taken from reference TRBV5-6 and TRBJ2-3, is DAGVTQSPTHLIKTRGQQVTLRCSPKSGHDTVSWYQQALGQGPQFIFQYYEEEERQRGNFPDRFSGHQFPNYSSELNVNALLLGDSALYLCASSAGQGWADTQYFGPGTRLTVL.

V is TRBV27 and J is TRBJ2-2, with 7 bases aligning to TRBD1. V dropped 3 bases and J dropped 1; count of bases not matched to a gene: 11. Looked up from germline, CDR1 is MNHEY and CDR2 is SMNVEV (reference sequence). The CDR3 loop spans 18 amino acids. The CDR3 is CASSLWPGGTRNTGELFF. The CDR3 DNA is TGTGCCAGCAGTTTGTGGCCAGGGGGAACGAGGAACACCGGGGAGCTGTTTTTT.

This clonotype came up a few times. The chain couples TRBV12-3 or TRBV12-4 to TRBJ1-1; D may be TRBD1 (6 bases). V shed 6 bases and J shed 5 bases, with 22 bases lying between them. CDR3 size: 16 residues. The DNA of the CDR3 is TGTGCCAGCAGCCTCGGCGGCGGCAGGGGAATTACTGAAGCTTTCTTT. It codes for CASSLGGGRGITEAFF.

This clonotype was detected only a few times. The V and J genes are TRBV28 and TRBJ2-7; 9 bases line up with TRBD2. Per germline, CDR1 MDHEN and CDR2 SYDVKM. The CDR3 has 15 amino acids. Trimming at V came to 6 bases and at J to 5 bases, leaving 11 bases not matched to a gene. CDR3 DNA sequence: TGTGCCAGCAGCCGAACTAGCGGGTTACTCCACGAGCAGTACTTC. Translation gives CASSRTSGLLHEQYF.

With regard to this clonotype: One end of the junction fails to match germline, which may point to a read error. This rearrangement joins TRBV10-3 to TRBJ2-3, with D perhaps being TRBD1 or TRBD2 (5 bases each). The germline CDR1 and CDR2 sequences are ENHRY and SYGVKD. The CDR3 runs to 13 residues. Here the CDR3 DNA reads TGTACCATCAGTGGGGGAAGCACAGATACGCAGTATTTT. Its protein product is CTISGGSTDTQYF.

This clonotype was picked up many times. The V call is TRBV28, the J call TRBJ2-7; TRBD1 or TRBD2 may be the D gene (5 bases each). Trimming took 6 bases from V and 3 from J, leaving 18 bases between them. Germline V gene lookup returns CDR1 MDHEN and CDR2 SYDVKM. This CDR3 is built from 15 residues. CDR3 sequence: CASSDPGTGFYEQYF. The CDR3 DNA sequence: TGTGCCAGCAGCGATCCCGGGACGGGCTTCTACGAGCAGTACTTC.

J is TRBJ2-3 and V is TRBV18; D remains unclear. CDR1 is KGHSH and CDR2 is LQKENI in the germline V gene. Deletions cut 3 bases from V and 5 bases from J, with 18 bases between. The CDR3 covers 16 residues. CDR3 DNA sequence: TGTGCCAGCTCACCGTCACTCGGCGTTTTTGGAGATACGCAGTATTTT. This translates into CASSPSLGVFGDTQYF.

The table lists this clonotype with a few counts. The rearrangement joins TRBV28 to TRBJ2-7; D gene uncertain. The CDR3 is 11 residues long. V was shortened by 5 bases and J by 2 bases, with 4 bases between the two germline ends. CDR1 and CDR2 from the germline V gene are MDHEN and SYDVKM. The CDR3 coding sequence is TGTGCCAGCAGTGCGCCCTACGAGCAGTACTTC. Its protein is CASSAPYEQYF.